This record looks at one T cell receptor (beta chain) sequence and its context. No antigen is known for it. These data are taken from a study of beta chain features in type 1 diabetes. The isolated RNA, all of it, was reverse transcribed, so expressed TCRB transcripts were what got sequenced. Profiled with immunoSEQ multiplex PCR; TCRdb holds only in-frame clones, not every one. The repertoire holds under 300,000 clones, with 27% as singletons. Study conclusions and caveats: The VDJ junctions of type 1 diabetes patients carried fewer insertions and more deletions. No resolution was reached here on whether HLA type influences TCRB rearrangement.

Trimming removed 5 bases at V and 6 bases at J, with 11 bases between. CDR3 size: 12 residues. The germline CDR1 and CDR2 sequences are SGHVS and FQNEAQ. The receptor was derived from a man aged 30 to 45 in good health. V gene TRBV7-8 combines with J gene TRBJ2-7; no firm D call. Sequenced sample: central memory CD4+ T cells from blood. CDR3 sequence reads: CASSHPGGEQYF. CDR3 DNA sequence: TGTGCCAGCAGCCATCCGGGCGGCGAGCAGTACTTC.